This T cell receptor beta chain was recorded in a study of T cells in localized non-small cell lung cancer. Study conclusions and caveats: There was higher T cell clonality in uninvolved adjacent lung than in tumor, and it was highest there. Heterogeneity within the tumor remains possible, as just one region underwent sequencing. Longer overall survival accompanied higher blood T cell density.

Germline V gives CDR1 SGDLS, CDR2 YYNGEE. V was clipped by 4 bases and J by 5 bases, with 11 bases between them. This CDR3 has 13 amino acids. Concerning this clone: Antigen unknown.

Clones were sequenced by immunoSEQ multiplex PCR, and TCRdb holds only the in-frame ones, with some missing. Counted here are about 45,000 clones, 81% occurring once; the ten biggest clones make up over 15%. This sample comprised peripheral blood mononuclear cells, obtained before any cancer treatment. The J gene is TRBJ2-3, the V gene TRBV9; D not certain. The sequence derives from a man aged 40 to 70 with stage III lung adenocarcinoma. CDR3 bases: TGTGCCAGCAGCCCCCGGTCTTTAGATACGCAGTATTTT. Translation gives CASSPRSLDTQYF.